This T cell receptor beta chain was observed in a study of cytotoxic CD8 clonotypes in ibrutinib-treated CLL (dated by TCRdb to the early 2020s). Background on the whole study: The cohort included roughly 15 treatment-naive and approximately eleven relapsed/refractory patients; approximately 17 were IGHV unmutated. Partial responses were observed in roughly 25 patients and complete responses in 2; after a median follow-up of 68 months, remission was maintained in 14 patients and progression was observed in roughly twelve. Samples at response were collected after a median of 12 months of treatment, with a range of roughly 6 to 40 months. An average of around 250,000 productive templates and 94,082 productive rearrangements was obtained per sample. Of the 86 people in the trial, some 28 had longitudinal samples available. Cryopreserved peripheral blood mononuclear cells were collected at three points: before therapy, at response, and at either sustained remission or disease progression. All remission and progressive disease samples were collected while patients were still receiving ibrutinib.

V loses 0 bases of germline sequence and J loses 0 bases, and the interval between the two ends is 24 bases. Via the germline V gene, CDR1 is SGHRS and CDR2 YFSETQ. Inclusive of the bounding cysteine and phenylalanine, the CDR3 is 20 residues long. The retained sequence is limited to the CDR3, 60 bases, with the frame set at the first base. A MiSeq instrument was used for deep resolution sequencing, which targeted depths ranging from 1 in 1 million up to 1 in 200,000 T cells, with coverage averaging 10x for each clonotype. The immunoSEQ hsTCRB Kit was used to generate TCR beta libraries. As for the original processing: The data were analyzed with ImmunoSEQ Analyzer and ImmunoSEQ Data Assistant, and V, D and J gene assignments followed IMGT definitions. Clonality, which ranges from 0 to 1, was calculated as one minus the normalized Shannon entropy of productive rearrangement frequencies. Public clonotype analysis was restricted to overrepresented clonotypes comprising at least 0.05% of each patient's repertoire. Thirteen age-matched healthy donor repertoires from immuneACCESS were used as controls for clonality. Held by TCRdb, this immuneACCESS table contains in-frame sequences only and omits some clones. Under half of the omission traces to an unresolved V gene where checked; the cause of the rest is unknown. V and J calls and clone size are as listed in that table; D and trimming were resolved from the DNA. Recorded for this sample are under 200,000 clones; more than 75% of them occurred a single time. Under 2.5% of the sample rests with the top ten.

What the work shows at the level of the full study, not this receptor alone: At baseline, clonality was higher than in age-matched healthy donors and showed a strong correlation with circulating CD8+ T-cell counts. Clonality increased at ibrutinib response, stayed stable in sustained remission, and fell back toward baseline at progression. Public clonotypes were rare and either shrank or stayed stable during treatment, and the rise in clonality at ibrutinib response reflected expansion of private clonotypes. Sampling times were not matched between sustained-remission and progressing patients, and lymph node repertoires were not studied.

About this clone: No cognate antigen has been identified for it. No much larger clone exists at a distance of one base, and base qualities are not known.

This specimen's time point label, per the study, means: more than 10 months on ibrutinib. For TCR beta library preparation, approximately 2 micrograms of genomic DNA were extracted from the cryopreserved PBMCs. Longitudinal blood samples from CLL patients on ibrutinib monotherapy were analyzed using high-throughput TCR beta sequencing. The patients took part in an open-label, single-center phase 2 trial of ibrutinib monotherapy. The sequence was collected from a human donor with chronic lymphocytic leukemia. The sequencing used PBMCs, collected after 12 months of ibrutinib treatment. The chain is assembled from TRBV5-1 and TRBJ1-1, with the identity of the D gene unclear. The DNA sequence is TGCGCCAGCAGCTTGGGCCCAGGAACTCCCGTAACAATATTGAACACTGAAGCTTTCTTT. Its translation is CASSLGPGTPVTILNTEAFF.